This is a list of T cell receptor beta chains from one sample in a study of T cell responses to AZD1222 COVID-19 vaccine. Libraries were prepared by immunoSEQ multiplex PCR; TCRdb keeps only in-frame clonotypes and omits some of them. The profile shows about 160,000 clones, 90% to 95% of them singletons. Sequenced here: peripheral blood, sampled on day 0 of AZD1222 vaccination. Receptors originate from an adult in good health. CDR3s include the opening cysteine and the closing phenylalanine or tryptophan. Fields, in order: D gene, V gene, clone size, J gene, CDR3 protein, CDR3 DNA. D genes are given only for firm matches. Part of the rows lack a size; the others show once, few, many or a class for expanded clones.

-,TRBV6-2/TRBV6-3,-,TRBJ1-2,CASSWHASNGYTF,TGTGCCAGCAGTTGGCATGCGTCGAATGGCTACACCTTC
-,TRBV7-2,-,TRBJ1-2,CASSLGRREVNYGYTF,TGTGCCAGCAGCTTAGGACGGCGGGAGGTCAACTATGGCTACACCTTC
-,TRBV7-9,-,TRBJ1-1,CASSPVGGNTEAFF,TGTGCCAGCAGCCCCGTGGGGGGTAACACTGAAGCTTTCTTT
-,TRBV25-1,-,TRBJ1-6,CASTPQGRGSPLHF,TGTGCCAGCACTCCACAGGGAAGGGGTTCACCCCTCCACTTT
-,TRBV10-2,-,TRBJ2-1,CASMEGSSNYNEQFF,TGCGCCAGCATGGAGGGCTCGTCAAACTACAATGAGCAGTTCTTC
-,TRBV18,-,TRBJ2-7,CASSPSGKNEQYF,TGTGCCAGCTCACCATCGGGTAAAAACGAGCAGTACTTC
-,TRBV28,-,TRBJ2-7,CASSSIQEYGSYEQYF,TGTGCCAGCAGCTCTATCCAGGAATATGGGTCCTACGAGCAGTACTTC
-,TRBV28,once,TRBJ1-1,CASSLGVRGNTEAFF,TGTGCCAGCAGTTTAGGGGTCAGGGGGAACACTGAAGCTTTCTTT
-,TRBV12-3/TRBV12-4,-,TRBJ1-1,CASSLAVDTEAFF,TGTGCCAGCAGTTTAGCGGTGGACACTGAAGCTTTCTTT
-,TRBV28,-,TRBJ1-5,CASSFRGYNQPQHF,TGTGCCAGCAGTTTCCGGGGGTACAATCAGCCCCAGCATTTT
-,TRBV4-3,-,TRBJ2-3,CASSQDGVPGQQYF,TGCGCCAGCAGCCAAGATGGGGTCCCGGGACAGCAGTATTTT
TRBD1,TRBV15,once,TRBJ1-5,CATSSDGQGNQPQHF,TGTGCCACCAGCAGTGATGGACAGGGAAATCAGCCCCAGCATTTT
TRBD2,TRBV18,-,TRBJ2-2,CASGGLLNTGELFF,TGTGCCAGCGGGGGACTATTGAACACCGGGGAGCTGTTTTTT
TRBD1,TRBV2,-,TRBJ2-5,CASTGDRVLETQYF,TGTGCCAGCACCGGAGACAGGGTTCTGGAGACCCAGTACTTC
-,TRBV5-5,-,TRBJ1-6,CASSLVVSPLHF,TGTGCCAGCAGCTTGGTGGTGTCGCCCCTCCACTTT
-,TRBV6-2/TRBV6-3,-,TRBJ2-7,CASSYSQRVAGEEQYF,TGTGCCAGCAGTTACTCACAGAGGGTGGCGGGTGAGGAGCAGTACTTC
-,TRBV7-2,-,TRBJ1-6,CASSLGGGNSPLHF,TGTGCCAGCAGCCTTGGCGGAGGGAATTCACCCCTCCACTTT
-,TRBV18,-,TRBJ2-7,CASSPPAPSPYEQYF,TGTGCCAGCTCACCACCCGCACCTAGCCCCTACGAGCAGTACTTC
-,TRBV7-2,-,TRBJ2-7,CASSSVLGGSNEQYF,TGTGCCAGCAGCTCTGTGTTGGGGGGCTCAAACGAGCAGTACTTC
TRBD1,TRBV29-1,-,TRBJ1-5,CSVVSAGGQPQHF,TGCAGCGTTGTGTCGGCAGGGGGTCAGCCCCAGCATTTT
-,TRBV5-8,-,TRBJ1-1,CASSISGQPKAFF,TGTGCCAGCAGCATCTCCGGACAGCCTAAAGCTTTCTTT
-,TRBV9,-,TRBJ2-7,CASSVGPDWEEQYF,TGTGCCAGCAGCGTTGGTCCCGACTGGGAGGAGCAGTACTTC
TRBD1,TRBV6-5,-,TRBJ1-1,CASSFLGQGMNTEAFF,TGTGCCAGCAGTTTCCTCGGACAGGGTATGAACACTGAAGCTTTCTTT
-,TRBV19,-,TRBJ1-6,CASSPNNNSPLHF,TGTGCCAGTAGTCCAAACAATAATTCACCCCTCCACTTT
-,TRBV7-2,-,TRBJ2-1,CASSFWGDEQFF,TGTGCCAGCAGCTTTTGGGGGGATGAGCAGTTCTTC
TRBD2,TRBV11-2,-,TRBJ2-3,CASSERGTRTDTQYF,TGTGCCAGCAGCGAGCGGGGGACTCGCACAGATACGCAGTATTTT
-,TRBV28,-,TRBJ1-5,CASRDFGPGGNQPQHF,TGTGCCAGCAGGGATTTTGGACCCGGAGGCAATCAGCCCCAGCATTTT
TRBD1,TRBV6-1,-,TRBJ1-5,CASSDWSGGGNQPQHF,TGTGCCAGCAGTGATTGGTCAGGGGGCGGCAATCAGCCCCAGCATTTT
TRBD2,TRBV2,few,TRBJ2-7,CASSEAAGGSYEQYF,TGTGCCAGCAGTGAAGCAGCGGGGGGGTCCTACGAGCAGTACTTC
-,TRBV28,-,TRBJ1-5,CASSLGWGEGNQPQHF,TGTGCCAGCAGTTTAGGGTGGGGTGAGGGCAATCAGCCCCAGCATTTT
-,TRBV20-1,-,TRBJ1-1,CSEAGEAFF,TGCAGTGAGGCAGGTGAAGCTTTCTTT
-,TRBV6-2/TRBV6-3,once,TRBJ1-2,CASSQWGSVSRGNGYTF,TGTGCCAGCAGTCAATGGGGCTCCGTCAGCCGGGGAAATGGCTACACCTTC
-,TRBV5-5,-,TRBJ1-1,CASSQKPNTDAFF,TGTGCCAGCAGCCAGAAACCAAACACTGATGCTTTCTTT
TRBD1,TRBV9,-,TRBJ1-1,CASSVGQANTEAFF,TGTGCCAGCAGCGTGGGACAGGCGAACACTGAAGCTTTCTTT
-,TRBV12-3/TRBV12-4,-,TRBJ1-1,CASSLTLNTEAFF,TGTGCCAGCAGTTTAACATTGAACACTGAAGCTTTCTTT
-,TRBV11-3,-,TRBJ1-1,CASSVGVNTEAFF,TGTGCCAGCAGCGTAGGGGTGAACACTGAAGCTTTCTTT
TRBD2,TRBV4-1,-,TRBJ2-3,CASSQPWGGDTQYF,TGCGCCAGCAGCCAACCCTGGGGGGGAGATACGCAGTATTTT
-,TRBV28,once,TRBJ1-2,CASRDKTGFYGYTF,TGTGCCAGCAGAGACAAGACAGGTTTCTATGGCTACACCTTC
TRBD2,TRBV6-5,-,TRBJ2-1,CASSQREFGNEQFF,TGTGCCAGCAGCCAGCGGGAGTTCGGCAATGAGCAGTTCTTC
TRBD2,TRBV27,-,TRBJ2-3,CASRESGALGDTQYF,TGTGCCAGCAGGGAGAGCGGGGCCTTAGGGGATACGCAGTATTTT
-,TRBV27,-,TRBJ1-1,CASSLGLPTEAFF,TGTGCCAGCAGTTTAGGATTACCCACTGAAGCTTTCTTT
-,TRBV21-1,-,TRBJ1-6,CASSENYRDRANSPLHF,TGTGCCAGCAGTGAGAACTACCGGGACAGGGCCAATTCACCCCTCCACTTT
-,TRBV19,few,TRBJ2-1,CASSTTGSSYNEQFF,TGTGCCAGTAGTACCACAGGGAGCTCCTACAATGAGCAGTTCTTC
TRBD2,TRBV2,-,TRBJ2-7,CASNRKIREGYEQYF,TGTGCCAGCAATAGAAAGATCCGGGAGGGCTACGAGCAGTACTTC
-,TRBV5-6,-,TRBJ2-6,CASSFMDGAKANVLTF,TGTGCCAGCAGCTTTATGGACGGAGCGAAGGCCAACGTCCTGACTTTC
-,TRBV7-2,once,TRBJ2-5,CASSLDASRLETQYF,TGTGCCAGCAGCTTAGATGCCAGCCGTTTGGAGACCCAGTACTTC
-,TRBV3-1/TRBV3-2,-,TRBJ1-2,CASSPRNVGYGYTF,TGTGCCAGCAGCCCCCGGAATGTAGGCTATGGCTACACCTTC
-,TRBV28,-,TRBJ1-1,CASSLGPSGRNTEAFF,TGTGCCAGCAGTTTAGGACCAAGTGGTAGGAACACTGAAGCTTTCTTT
-,TRBV19,-,TRBJ2-3,CASSILRGYPDTQYF,TGTGCCAGTAGTATCCTGAGGGGGTACCCAGATACGCAGTATTTT